Following are 25 T cell receptor beta chains from one sample sequenced in a study of blood T cell repertoires in COVID-19. Profiling relied on immunoSEQ multiplex PCR, and the TCRdb table lists in-frame clones only, not all of them. The sample carries about 120,000 clones, around 90% recorded once. The sequenced sample consisted of peripheral blood. These receptors were collected from a man over 45 with active COVID-19.

The CDR3 region is CASSLPRGEETQYF. In nucleotides, the CDR3 is TGTGCCAGCAGTTTACCCCGGGGGGAAGAGACCCAGTACTTC. The chain carries TRBV28 and TRBJ2-5; 7 positions match TRBD2. CDR1 is MDHEN and CDR2 is SYDVKM in the germline V gene. Germline trimming cut 2 bases from V and 3 bases from J; bases unmatched to any gene: 3. The CDR3 runs 14 residues.

The gene calls are TRBV19 and TRBJ1-1; D not certain. The CDR3 is 14 amino acids. Trimming shortened V by 4 bases and J by 0 bases, and 9 bases separated the two germline ends. Germline loops: CDR1 LNHDA, CDR2 SQIVND (reference sequence). The DNA of the CDR3 is TGTGCCAGTAGTACGGGTGGTTTGAACACTGAAGCTTTCTTT. Translated, it gives CASSTGGLNTEAFF.

CDR3 nucleotides: TGTGCCAGCAGTCGGGACATCGGGGAGCTGTTTTTT. Amino acids: CASSRDIGELFF. The V call is TRBV3-1 (or the pseudogene TRBV3-2), the J call TRBJ2-2, with D possibly being TRBD1 (6 bases). The V end lost 6 bases, the J end lost 7 bases, and 9 bases lay between the germline ends. CDR1 is LGHDT, CDR2 YNNKEL, per germline (reference sequence). The CDR3 extends over 12 amino acids.

This rearrangement joins TRBV5-6 to TRBJ1-2; tentatively, D is TRBD1 (6 bases). Trimming shortened V by 0 bases and J by 7 bases, and 25 bases separated the two germline ends. Germline CDR1 and CDR2: SGHDT and YYEEEE. The CDR3 is made up of 18 amino acids. CDR3 amino acids: CASSLGAFTPGTRFGYTF. The CDR3, as DNA: TGTGCCAGCAGCTTGGGTGCGTTTACACCCGGGACACGCTTTGGCTACACCTTC.

The CDR3 protein is CASRSGRTDTQYF. The CDR3 region has the DNA TGTGCCAGCAGGAGCGGCCGCACAGATACGCAGTATTTT. The J gene is TRBJ2-3, the V gene TRBV2; tentatively, D is TRBD2 (5 bases). Trimming took off 6 bases at V and 1 base at J, with 8 bases between the two ends. CDR1 is SNHLY and CDR2 is FYNNEI in the germline V gene. The length of the CDR3 is 13 residues. Drawing the rest from reference TRBV2 and TRBJ2-3, the complete variable domain is EPEVTQTPSHQVTQMGQEVILRCVPISNHLYFYWYRQILGQKVEFLVSFYNNEISEKSEIFDDQFSVERPDGSNFTLKIRSTKLEDSAMYFCASRSGRTDTQYFGPGTRLTVL.

The chain recombines TRBV27 with TRBJ1-1; D is uncertain. Between the trimmed V and J ends, which lost 4 bases and 0 bases, there was a span of 15 bases. CDR1 MNHEY and CDR2 SMNVEV come from the germline V gene (reference sequence). The CDR3 runs 16 residues. This CDR3 reads CASSSRRLGLNTEAFF. The CDR3 DNA reads as TGTGCCAGCAGTTCCCGGAGGCTTGGGTTGAACACTGAAGCTTTCTTT.

The rearrangement uses TRBV19 and TRBJ2-4; the match to TRBD2 covers 8 bases. V lost 4 bases to trimming and J lost 8 bases; unmatched junction nucleotides: 7. Germline values: CDR1 LNHDA, CDR2 SQIVND (reference sequence). The CDR3 has 14 residues. CDR3 region: CASSTGGPWDIQYF. CDR3 nucleotide sequence: TGTGCCAGTAGTACGGGGGGGCCGTGGGACATTCAGTACTTC.

V gene TRBV19 combines with J gene TRBJ1-6; D gene ambiguous. V was shortened by 8 bases and J by 6 bases, with 8 bases between the two germline ends. This CDR3 spans 12 amino acids. Germline assignment: CDR1 LNHDA and CDR2 SQIVND (reference sequence). The CDR3 region is CASRAGNSPLHF. The CDR3 nucleotides read TGTGCCAGTCGGGCGGGTAATTCACCCCTCCACTTT.

The rearrangement links TRBV6-5 to TRBJ1-4; the D is unclear. Trimming left V 5 bases short and J 11 bases short, with 18 bases between. This CDR3 has 14 amino acids. Germline lookup yields CDR1 MNHEY and CDR2 SVGAGI. CDR3 sequence (DNA): TGTGCCAGCAGTCCGGACCGGGATCGGGATAAACTGTTTTTT. This translates into CASSPDRDRDKLFF.

The V and J genes are TRBV6-1 and TRBJ1-3; D not resolved. V was pared by 2 bases and J by 0 bases, with 8 bases between. Germline V gene lookup returns CDR1 MNHNS and CDR2 SASEGT. The CDR3 totals 15 residues. The CDR3 spells CASSERRSSGNTIYF. For the CDR3, the DNA is TGTGCCAGCAGTGAACGTAGGAGCTCTGGAAACACCATATATTTT.

The rearrangement uses TRBV16 and TRBJ2-1; 8 bases agree with TRBD2. This CDR3 is 20 amino acids long. With 4 bases clipped from V and 0 bases from J, the junction kept 17 bases outside the gene matches. From germline, CDR1 is KGHSY and CDR2 FQNENV. The CDR3 nucleotides are TGTGCCAGCAGCCGGAACCCGACGCAGACTAGCGTGGCCTCCTACAATGAGCAGTTCTTC. Protein sequence: CASSRNPTQTSVASYNEQFF. Filled out from reference TRBV16 and TRBJ2-1, the complete variable domain reads GEEVAQTPKHLVRGEGQKAKLYCAPIKGHSYVFWYQQVLKNEFKFLISFQNENVFDETGMPKERFSAKCLPNSPCSLEIQATKLEDSAVYFCASSRNPTQTSVASYNEQFFGPGTRLTVL.

This chain joins TRBV5-1 and TRBJ2-3, with D possibly being TRBD2 (6 bases). The germline V gene has CDR1 SGHRS and CDR2 YFSETQ. This CDR3 spans 15 amino acids. Trimming took 4 bases from V and 4 from J, leaving 16 bases between them. Here the CDR3 reads CASSDGGGDADTQYF. In nucleotides, the CDR3 is TGCGCCAGCAGCGACGGGGGTGGAGACGCAGATACGCAGTATTTT.

The chain combines TRBV9 with TRBJ2-1, with 11 bases fitting TRBD2. Unmatched junction bases numbered 4, after V lost 4 bases and J lost 4 bases. This CDR3 is built from 15 residues. Germline-derived CDR1 and CDR2 are SGDLS and YYNGEE. The CDR3 protein is CASSPIAGGYNEQFF. DNA of the CDR3: TGTGCCAGCAGCCCAATAGCGGGAGGGTACAATGAGCAGTTCTTC.

This chain links TRBV19 with TRBJ1-4; 7 bases fit TRBD1. CDR3 length equals 14 residues. Germline CDR1 reads LNHDA; CDR2 reads SQIVND (reference sequence). Trimming took 6 bases from V and 6 from J; bases not matched to a gene: 7. CDR3 residues: CASSPGQKYEKLFF. The DNA of the CDR3 is TGTGCCAGTAGCCCGGGACAGAAGTATGAAAAACTGTTTTTT.

The chain has TRBV4-2 and TRBJ2-2, with TRBD2 as a possible D gene (5 bases). V lost 3 bases, J lost 5 bases, and 16 bases lay in between. Germline V CDR1 and CDR2: LGHNA, YNFKEQ. The CDR3 contains 16 residues. The CDR3 spells CASSHDPGSETGELFF. The CDR3 nucleotides read TGTGCCAGCAGCCATGATCCGGGTAGCGAGACCGGGGAGCTGTTTTTT.

Worth noting for this clone: The junction does not match germline at one end; this may be a read error. The gene calls are TRBV5-1 and TRBJ2-2; 7 bases are a match to TRBD2. CDR3 length equals 18 residues. Per the germline V gene, CDR1 is SGHRS and CDR2 is YFSETQ. CDR3 DNA sequence: TGCGCCAGCAGCTTGGTGGCTAGCGGAGCCCTGAACGCCGGGGAGCTGTTTTTT. This codes for CASSLVASGALNAGELFF.

The rearrangement uses TRBV5-1 and TRBJ1-5, with a tentative D call TRBD1 (6 bases). This CDR3 is 13 amino acids long. Germline CDR1 SGHRS, CDR2 YFSETQ. The V and J ends lost 5 bases and 5 bases respectively, with 11 bases between them. The DNA of the CDR3 is TGCGCCAGCAGACAGGGAGCGGATCAGCCCCAGCATTTT. The encoded protein is CASRQGADQPQHF.

The V gene is TRBV15, the J gene TRBJ1-2; the D is unclear. Germline V gene data show CDR1 as LNHNV and CDR2 as YYDKDF (reference sequence). Trimming cost V 0 bases and J 4 bases, with 6 bases left between them. The CDR3 spans 13 residues. In nucleotides, the CDR3 is TGTGCCACCAGCAGAGAAGCGACCTATGGCTACACCTTC. Protein sequence: CATSREATYGYTF.

The chain joins TRBV5-1 to TRBJ2-1; 9 positions match TRBD2. V shed 2 bases and J 10 bases; nucleotides not matched to a gene: 10. CDR1 and CDR2 (germline): SGHRS, YFSETQ. The CDR3 spans 15 residues. In DNA, the CDR3 is TGCGCCAGCAGCTTTAGCGGGAGAGGGGCATCGGAGCAGTTCTTC. It codes for CASSFSGRGASEQFF.

The V and J genes are TRBV7-8 and TRBJ1-3, with D perhaps matching TRBD1 (6 bases). CDR3 size: 15 residues. The germline gives CDR1 SGHVS, CDR2 FQNEAQ. V lost 4 bases and J lost 1, with 11 bases in between. The DNA for the CDR3 is TGTGCCAGCAGCTCTAACAGGGCGTCTGGAAACACCATATATTTT. Translation: CASSSNRASGNTIYF.

The chain uses TRBV18 and TRBJ1-1, with D tentatively TRBD1 (5 bases). Trimming cost V 2 bases and J 3 bases, with 13 bases left between them. CDR3 length: 15 amino acids. Germline V CDR1 and CDR2: KGHSH, LQKENI. As DNA, the CDR3 is TGTGCCAGCTCACCAAGGCAGGGAAGGGACACTGAAGCTTTCTTT. Translation gives CASSPRQGRDTEAFF.

V usage is TRBV6-5 and J usage is TRBJ2-7; 9 nucleotides align to TRBD1. Trimming removed 8 bases from V and 0 bases from J; junction bases left unmatched: 2. Germline CDR1 and CDR2: MNHEY and SVGAGI. This CDR3 is built from 13 residues. This CDR3 reads CASGTGSSYEQYV. CDR3 in DNA: TGTGCCAGCGGGACAGGGAGCTCCTACGAGCAGTACGTC.

The genes are TRBV7-2 and TRBJ2-3; 7 nucleotides line up with TRBD2. There are 19 residues in the CDR3. V was clipped by 1 base and J by 2 bases; unmatched bases: 15. The V gene's germline CDR1 is SGHTA and CDR2 FQGNSA. The CDR3 DNA sequence: TGTGCCAGCAGCTTAGACGGGTTCGGGGGGACGGGCCTCACAGATACGCAGTATTTT. Translating gives CASSLDGFGGTGLTDTQYF.

This chain joins TRBV6-1 and TRBJ2-3; 7 bases agree with TRBD2. Per the germline V gene, CDR1 is MNHNS and CDR2 is SASEGT. J gave up 2 bases and V 3 bases, and 5 bases lay outside the gene matches. This CDR3 spans 15 amino acids. For the CDR3, the DNA is TGTGCCAGCAGTGATGGGCTAGCGGTCACAGATACGCAGTATTTT. Residues: CASSDGLAVTDTQYF.

The chain has TRBV5-1 and TRBJ1-4; TRBD1 agrees at 8 bases. This CDR3 is 18 amino acids long. V dropped 4 bases and J dropped 8; count of bases not matched to a gene: 19. CDR1 and CDR2 (germline): SGHRS, YFSETQ. DNA of the CDR3: TGCGCCAGCAGCCTGACCGGGACAGGCACCGAGATCGGGGAAAAACTGTTTTTT. Amino acids: CASSLTGTGTEIGEKLFF.